These 17 T cell receptor beta chains were sequenced from one sample in a study of shared clonotypes between healthy human individuals. Clones were sequenced by immunoSEQ multiplex PCR, and TCRdb holds only the in-frame ones, with some missing. The data contain about 980,000 clones, more than 75% of them singletons. The source material was memory CD4+ T cells sorted from blood. The subset denotes: CD45RA-negative fraction. The receptor set was obtained from a man aged 18 to 29 in good health.

The chain employs TRBV9 and TRBJ1-2, with 7 bases that match TRBD1. The germline CDR1 and CDR2 sequences are SGDLS and YYNGEE. The CDR3 is 15 amino acids. J lost 1 base, V lost 1 base, and 4 bases had no gene match. The CDR3 is CASSVSGTDNYGYTF. The CDR3 nucleotides read TGTGCCAGCAGCGTAAGTGGGACAGATAACTATGGCTACACCTTC.

In the case of this clone: Other DNA sequences in this sample translate to the same CDR3. The CDR3 coding sequence is TGTGCCAGCTCACCACCGGGACAGGGGGCAGGGGCCAACGTCCTGACTTTC. Its translation: CASSPPGQGAGANVLTF. This chain connects TRBV18 to TRBJ2-6; 12 positions match TRBD1. The CDR3 runs to 17 residues. The ends lost 0 bases at V and 4 bases at J; junction bases unmatched: 1. Germline V CDR1 and CDR2: KGHSH, LQKENI.

The sample holds one count of this clone. The gene calls are TRBV14 and TRBJ1-3; D is ambiguous. Per germline, CDR1 SGHDN and CDR2 FVKESK. V was clipped by 3 bases and J by 0 bases, with 12 bases between them. There are 16 residues in the CDR3. CDR3 sequence (DNA): TGTGCCAGCAGCCATCGGGCCACGGGCTCTGGAAACACCATATATTTT. Protein sequence: CASSHRATGSGNTIYF.

The rearrangement uses TRBV5-6 and TRBJ2-5; the D is unclear. Germline CDR1 and CDR2: SGHDT and YYEEEE. V lost 3 bases and J lost 4, with 13 bases in between. This CDR3 has 14 residues. In DNA form, the CDR3 reads TGTGCCAGCAGCTCCCCGGGTAGCCGAGAGACCCAGTACTTC. As protein: CASSSPGSRETQYF.

This clone was counted between two and nine times. This sequence joins TRBV2 and TRBJ2-3; D unresolved. The V end lost 1 base, the J end lost 1 base, and 9 bases lay between the germline ends. The length of the CDR3 is 15 residues. CDR1 is SNHLY and CDR2 is FYNNEI in the germline V gene. The CDR3 nucleotides are TGTGCCAGCAGTGAAGGAGTATCTGGCACAGATACGCAGTATTTT. Translating gives CASSEGVSGTDTQYF.

This clone was found a few times. This chain links TRBV29-1 with TRBJ1-1; D is unclear. Germline assignment: CDR1 SQVTM and CDR2 ANQGSEA. The CDR3 has 11 amino acids. V was trimmed by 6 bases and J by 2 bases, leaving 7 bases between them. The CDR3 DNA sequence: TGCAGCGTGCCCGTTAACACTGAAGCTTTCTTT. The encoded protein is CSVPVNTEAFF.

As to this clone: Distinct nucleotide sequences in the sample also encode this CDR3. The rearrangement uses TRBV29-1 and TRBJ2-3; D not resolved. The CDR3 totals 13 residues. CDR1 is SQVTM, CDR2 ANQGSEA, per germline. Between the trimmed V and J ends, which lost 4 bases and 3 bases, there was a span of 11 bases. The CDR3 sequence is CSVARTGTDTQYF. The CDR3 nucleotides read TGCAGCGTTGCACGGACCGGAACAGATACGCAGTATTTT.

This chain connects TRBV7-2 to TRBJ2-3, with D hard to call. V was pared by 0 bases and J by 6 bases, with 7 bases between. Per germline, CDR1 SGHTA and CDR2 FQGNSA. The CDR3 contains 13 residues. CDR3 protein: CASSLAPFDTQYF. The CDR3 region has the DNA TGTGCCAGCAGCTTAGCGCCGTTTGATACGCAGTATTTT.

This chain links TRBV6-5 with TRBJ2-1; the D is unclear. Trimming took off 2 bases at V and 7 bases at J, with 12 bases between the two ends. The germline V gene encodes CDR1 MNHEY and CDR2 SVGAGI. CDR3 length equals 14 residues. As DNA, the CDR3 is TGTGCCAGCAGTTACGAAGGTCAGGTTAATGAGCAGTTCTTC. Its protein is CASSYEGQVNEQFF.

This CDR3 reads CASSQDLRLTGKYEQYF. For the CDR3, the DNA is TGTGCCAGCAGCCAAGACCTTCGGCTTACGGGAAAGTACGAGCAGTACTTC. V gene TRBV4-2 combines with J gene TRBJ2-7; TRBD2 might be the D (5 bases). V was trimmed by 0 bases and J by 4 bases, leaving 19 bases between them. This CDR3 is built from 17 residues. CDR1 and CDR2 (germline): LGHNA, YNFKEQ.

The chain uses TRBV11-1 and TRBJ2-7, with D perhaps TRBD1 or TRBD2 (5 bases each). CDR1 is SGHAT, CDR2 FQDESV, per germline (reference sequence). Trimming left V 3 bases short and J 3 bases short, with 12 bases between. The CDR3 length is 14 residues. CDR3 loop: CASSFRQGDYEQYF. The CDR3 nucleotides are TGTGCCAGCAGCTTTCGTCAGGGAGACTACGAGCAGTACTTC.

V usage is TRBV5-4 and J usage is TRBJ2-2; D not certain. The CDR3 sequence is 16 residues long. V was cut by 3 bases and J by 0 bases, with 12 bases left in between. Germline CDR1 reads SGHNT; CDR2 reads YYREEE (reference sequence). The CDR3 DNA is TGTGCCAGCAGCTCGCTAGGATCCTCGAACACCGGGGAGCTGTTTTTT. Residues: CASSSLGSSNTGELFF.

On this clone itself: In the same sample, other DNA sequences code for this CDR3. The V call is TRBV2, the J call TRBJ2-1, with unresolved D. V dropped 5 bases and J dropped 4 bases, with 3 bases sitting between them. The germline CDR1 and CDR2 sequences are SNHLY and FYNNEI. This CDR3 is 11 amino acids long. The CDR3 nucleotides read TGTGCCAGCAGTCCGTACAATGAGCAGTTCTTC. Residues: CASSPYNEQFF. Using reference TRBV2 and TRBJ2-1 for the parts outside the CDR3, the full variable domain is EPEVTQTPSHQVTQMGQEVILRCVPISNHLYFYWYRQILGQKVEFLVSFYNNEISEKSEIFDDQFSVERPDGSNFTLKIRSTKLEDSAMYFCASSPYNEQFFGPGTRLTVL.

This rearrangement joins TRBV9 to TRBJ2-2; TRBD1 matches at 7 bases. V lost 6 bases and J lost 2; bases outside the gene matches: 7. This CDR3 is built from 15 residues. Per the germline V gene, CDR1 is SGDLS and CDR2 is YYNGEE. CDR3 protein: CASTTGQTNTGELFF. As DNA, the CDR3 is TGTGCCAGCACCACGGGACAGACAAACACCGGGGAGCTGTTTTTT.

On this clone itself: The sample holds other DNA sequences that translate to the same CDR3. This chain joins TRBV5-1 and TRBJ2-3, with TRBD1 as a possible D gene (5 bases). This CDR3 is built from 16 residues. The germline CDR1 and CDR2 sequences are SGHRS and YFSETQ. V lost 0 bases to trimming and J lost 1 base, with 12 bases between them. The CDR3 reads CASSLDSRVGTDTQYF. Written as DNA, the CDR3 is TGCGCCAGCAGCTTGGATTCCAGGGTGGGCACAGATACGCAGTATTTT. Drawing the rest from reference TRBV5-1 and TRBJ2-3, the complete variable domain is KAGVTQTPRYLIKTRGQQVTLSCSPISGHRSVSWYQQTPGQGLQFLFEYFSETQRNKGNFPGRFSGRQFSNSRSEMNVSTLELGDSALYLCASSLDSRVGTDTQYFGPGTRLTVL.

This chain connects TRBV2 to TRBJ1-2; a possible D gene is TRBD1 (6 bases). Germline V gives CDR1 SNHLY, CDR2 FYNNEI. The V end lost 7 bases, the J end lost 4 bases, and 19 bases lay between the germline ends. This CDR3 is 15 amino acids long. The CDR3 here is CASIRDTTSSYGYTF. In DNA, the CDR3 is TGTGCCAGCATAAGGGACACTACCTCGAGCTATGGCTACACCTTC.

The chain joins TRBV18 to TRBJ1-2, with D perhaps TRBD1 (5 bases). Per germline, CDR1 KGHSH and CDR2 LQKENI. The CDR3 contains 14 residues. Deletions cut 4 bases from V and 4 bases from J, with 13 bases between. CDR3 nucleotides: TGTGCCAGCTCACACGCCGACAGCAGCTATGGCTACACCTTC. Residues: CASSHADSSYGYTF.